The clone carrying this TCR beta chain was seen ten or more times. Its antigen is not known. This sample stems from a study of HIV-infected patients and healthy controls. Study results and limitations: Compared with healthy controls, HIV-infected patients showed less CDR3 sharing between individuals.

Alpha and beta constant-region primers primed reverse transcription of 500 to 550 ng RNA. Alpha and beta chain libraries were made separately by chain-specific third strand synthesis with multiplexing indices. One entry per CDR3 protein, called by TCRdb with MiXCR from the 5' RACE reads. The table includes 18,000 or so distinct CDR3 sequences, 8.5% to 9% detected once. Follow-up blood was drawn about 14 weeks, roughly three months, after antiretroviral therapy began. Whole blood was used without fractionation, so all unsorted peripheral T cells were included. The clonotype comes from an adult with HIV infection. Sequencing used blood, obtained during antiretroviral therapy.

DNA for the CDR3: TGTGCCATCAGTGAGTCCGGGACCCAGACCGGGGAGCTGTTTTTT. This translates into CAISESGTQTGELFF. The chain is built from TRBV10-3 and TRBJ2-2; D assignment may be TRBD1 or TRBD2 (5 bases each). The CDR3 runs 15 residues. Germline lookup yields CDR1 ENHRY and CDR2 SYGVKD. The V end was cut by 0 bases, the J end by 5 bases, with 10 bases between.